A single sample is the source of the 24 T cell receptor beta chains below, sequenced in a study of cytomegalovirus exposure and HLA in healthy donors. The primer mix had 60 Vbeta and 13 Jbeta primers. Measured with immunoSEQ multiplex PCR; TCRdb has only the in-frame clones, and not every one. There are 110,000 to 150,000 clones in the sample; over 60% occur only once, and roughly 1.6% lies in the top ten. Sequencing was carried out using PBMCs. These receptors all come from a woman aged 40 to 49 in good health and CMV-seronegative.

The gene calls are TRBV13 and TRBJ2-3; 13 bases map to TRBD2. CDR3 length: 18 residues. CDR1 PRHDT and CDR2 FYEKMQ come from the germline V gene (reference sequence). V lost 5 bases to trimming and J lost 2 bases; unmatched junction nucleotides: 10. The CDR3 nucleotides are TGTGCCAGCAGCCGAACTAGCGGGAGGGCCGTCGTCACAGATACGCAGTATTTT. This encodes CASSRTSGRAVVTDTQYF.

This chain connects TRBV25-1 to TRBJ1-3, with 7 bases lining up with TRBD1. This CDR3 has 17 amino acids. After removal of 3 bases from V and 4 bases from J, the junction contained 12 bases not matched to a gene. From germline, CDR1 is MGHDK and CDR2 SYGVNS. The CDR3 DNA is TGTGCCAGCAGTGAGAATCCCGGGAGGGGGCAGGGAAACACCATATATTTT. Its translation: CASSENPGRGQGNTIYF.

In this sample, this clone turned up once. The rearrangement uses TRBV28 and TRBJ1-2; weak D call: TRBD1 (6 bases). The length of the CDR3 is 15 residues. V was pared by 7 bases and J by 2 bases, with 17 bases between. Germline V gene sequence: CDR1 MDHEN, CDR2 SYDVKM. CDR3 nucleotide sequence: TGTGCCAGCATCGAAGCAGGGGCAGCCAACTATGGCTACACCTTC. Translating it yields CASIEAGAANYGYTF.

V and J are TRBV5-4 and TRBJ2-3; TRBD2 aligns across 9 bases. The CDR3 totals 16 residues. J gave up 0 bases and V 2 bases, and 4 bases lay outside the gene matches. Germline CDR1 SGHNT, CDR2 YYREEE (reference sequence). CDR3 loop: CASSFPTSGSTDTQYF. CDR3 DNA: TGTGCCAGCAGCTTCCCCACTAGCGGGAGCACAGATACGCAGTATTTT.

V gene TRBV5-1 combines with J gene TRBJ1-2, with TRBD1 matching 8 bases. V lost 4 bases and J lost 8; bases outside the gene matches: 13. Germline CDR1 reads SGHRS; CDR2 reads YFSETQ. This CDR3 comprises 15 residues. The CDR3 region is CASSLVFQGAEGYTF. As DNA, the CDR3 is TGCGCCAGCAGCCTAGTATTCCAGGGGGCGGAAGGCTACACCTTC.

The chain carries TRBV21-1 and TRBJ2-7; the tabulated D call, TRBD1, remains unverified against the DNA. TRBV21-1 is a known pseudogene. This CDR3 has 16 residues. The CDR3, as DNA: TGTGCCAGCAGCAAAGGACAGGGGCCACCGTCGTACGAGCAGTACTTC. Its protein product is CASSKGQGPPSYEQYF.

CDR3 amino acids: CASSLTLGQRTEAFF. The CDR3 nucleotides are TGTGCCAGCAGCCTAACCTTAGGACAGCGGACTGAAGCTTTCTTT. The V call is TRBV7-9, the J call TRBJ1-1; D possibly corresponds to TRBD1 (6 bases). CDR1 and CDR2 (germline): SEHNR, FQNEAQ (reference sequence). V lost 5 bases and J lost 5, with 18 bases in between. This CDR3 region has 15 residues. Filled out from reference TRBV7-9 and TRBJ1-1, the complete variable domain reads DTGVSQNPRHKITKRGQNVTFRCDPISEHNRLYWYRQTLGQGPEFLTYFQNEAQLEKSRLLSDRFSAERPKGSFSTLEIQRTEQGDSAMYLCASSLTLGQRTEAFFGQGTRLTVV.

This clone has a single count. The CDR3 region has the DNA TGTGCCATCAGCGGGACTAGCGGGAGGCCAGATACGCAGTATTTT. This codes for CAISGTSGRPDTQYF. The chain joins TRBV10-3 to TRBJ2-3; 15 positions agree with TRBD2. CDR1 is ENHRY, CDR2 SYGVKD, per germline. This CDR3 region has 15 residues. J gave up 4 bases and V 6 bases, and 2 bases lay outside the gene matches.

This clone has only one observation. The rearrangement joins TRBV6-1 to TRBJ1-2, with D tentatively TRBD1 (6 bases). The CDR3 is made up of 15 amino acids. Per the germline V gene, CDR1 is MNHNS and CDR2 is SASEGT. Deletions cut 3 bases from V and 8 bases from J, with 19 bases between. The CDR3 DNA reads TGTGCCAGCAGTGATGGGTGGGGACAAGGAAACGGCTACACCTTC. Translated, it gives CASSDGWGQGNGYTF.

The chain recombines TRBV6-5 with TRBJ2-7; 8 nucleotides match TRBD1. The germline gives CDR1 MNHEY, CDR2 SVGAGI. V lost 4 bases and J lost 5; bases outside the gene matches: 7. CDR3 size: 14 residues. The CDR3 sequence is CASSSGTGVDEQYF. The CDR3 coding sequence is TGTGCCAGCAGTTCCGGGACAGGAGTCGACGAGCAGTACTTC.

The J gene is TRBJ2-1, the V gene TRBV7-9; 11 nucleotides match TRBD2. The length of the CDR3 is 13 residues. Germline V CDR1 and CDR2: SEHNR, FQNEAQ (reference sequence). Trimming removed 4 bases from V and 14 bases from J; junction bases left unmatched: 7. CDR3 in amino acids: CASSSRTSGRKFF. The CDR3 DNA reads TGTGCCAGCAGCTCCAGGACTAGCGGGCGGAAGTTCTTC.

The V gene is TRBV19, the J gene TRBJ1-2; 10 bases fit TRBD1. Trimming removed 7 bases from V and 5 bases from J; junction bases left unmatched: 7. The CDR3 runs to 14 residues. Germline-derived CDR1 and CDR2 are LNHDA and SQIVND (reference sequence). As DNA, the CDR3 is TGTGCCAGTAATCCTGACAGGGGGCTTTATGGCTACACCTTC. This encodes CASNPDRGLYGYTF.

This clone has only a few counts. This sequence joins TRBV6-1 and TRBJ2-1; 13 nucleotides line up with TRBD2. The germline CDR1 and CDR2 sequences are MNHNS and SASEGT. The CDR3 sequence is 15 residues long. V was clipped by 8 bases and J by 8 bases; unmatched bases: 9. The CDR3 sequence: CASSRTSGSTDEQFF. Written as DNA, the CDR3 is TGTGCCAGCTCTCGGACTAGCGGGAGTACGGATGAGCAGTTCTTC.

This clone was counted between two and nine times. The chain combines TRBV6-5 with TRBJ2-7; tentatively, D is TRBD1 (6 bases). The CDR3 runs 14 residues. The V end was cut by 6 bases, the J end by 3 bases, with 15 bases between. CDR1 and CDR2 from the germline V gene are MNHEY and SVGAGI. CDR3 in amino acids: CASRISGHLYEQYF. In DNA, the CDR3 is TGTGCCAGCAGGATCTCGGGACACCTCTACGAGCAGTACTTC.

The rearrangement links TRBV2 to TRBJ1-5; D unresolved. The germline gives CDR1 SNHLY, CDR2 FYNNEI. V was clipped by 2 bases and J by 0 bases, with 11 bases between them. The CDR3 contains 16 residues. The CDR3 nucleotides are TGTGCCAGCAGTGAACGGGCGGGGTATAGCAATCAGCCCCAGCATTTT. Its protein product is CASSERAGYSNQPQHF.

V gene TRBV7-9 combines with J gene TRBJ2-3, with D perhaps TRBD2 (6 bases). The CDR3 length is 16 residues. From germline, CDR1 is SEHNR and CDR2 FQNEAQ (reference sequence). V was cut by 5 bases and J by 6 bases, with 21 bases left in between. The CDR3 coding sequence is TGTGCCAGCAGCGTACCCCGGGACTCCCTGCTCGATACGCAGTATTTT. It yields the protein CASSVPRDSLLDTQYF.

The rearrangement joins TRBV5-5 to TRBJ1-2; D might be TRBD1 (5 bases). V lost 4 bases and J lost 5, with 15 bases in between. In germline, CDR1 is SGHKS, CDR2 YYEKEE (reference sequence). This CDR3 contains 14 residues. CDR3 sequence (DNA): TGTGCCAGCAGCGATCGGGGGTCCGGATATGGCTACACCTTC. Encoded protein: CASSDRGSGYGYTF.

The chain is built from TRBV27 and TRBJ1-2, with 7 bases fitting TRBD1. The CDR3 sequence is 17 residues long. Germline V gene lookup returns CDR1 MNHEY and CDR2 SMNVEV (reference sequence). V gave up 5 bases and J gave up 2 bases; unmatched junction bases: 14. This CDR3 reads CASSPSPRQGLNYGYTF. CDR3 in DNA: TGTGCCAGCAGTCCCTCTCCTCGACAGGGATTAAACTATGGCTACACCTTC.

V is TRBV9 and J is TRBJ1-1; maybe TRBD1 (5 bases). The CDR3 covers 14 residues. The V end was cut by 0 bases, the J end by 1 base, with 7 bases between. Per the germline V gene, CDR1 is SGDLS and CDR2 is YYNGEE. Here the CDR3 reads CASSVVGANTEAFF. For the CDR3, the DNA is TGTGCCAGCAGCGTAGTTGGGGCGAACACTGAAGCTTTCTTT.

The chain uses TRBV15 and TRBJ2-7, with no clear D. Germline loops: CDR1 LNHNV, CDR2 YYDKDF (reference sequence). The germline V and J ends were trimmed by 8 bases and 6 bases, with 17 bases remaining between them. CDR3 length: 13 residues. CDR3 loop: CATGPLVNGEQYF. The DNA of the CDR3 is TGTGCCACCGGTCCTTTGGTAAACGGCGAGCAGTACTTC.

The chain combines TRBV18 with TRBJ2-3, with D maybe TRBD1 (5 bases). The germline V and J ends were trimmed by 3 bases and 2 bases, with 6 bases remaining between them. The germline V gene encodes CDR1 KGHSH and CDR2 LQKENI. This CDR3 spans 13 amino acids. CDR3 bases: TGTGCCAGCTCACCTGGGGCCACAGATACGCAGTATTTT. Protein product: CASSPGATDTQYF.

The V and J genes are TRBV5-1 and TRBJ1-6; 8 bases are shared with TRBD1. In germline, CDR1 is SGHRS, CDR2 YFSETQ. The CDR3 spans 16 residues. V trimming: 0 bases; J trimming: 4 bases; junction bases outside the gene matches: 3. The CDR3 region has the DNA TGCGCCAGCAGCTTGGGACAGGGGTCTTATAATTCACCCCTCCACTTT. It specifies CASSLGQGSYNSPLHF.

V and J are TRBV30 and TRBJ1-4, with D unclear. CDR3 length: 11 residues. V lost 4 bases and J lost 11, with 11 bases in between. CDR1 is GTSNPN, CDR2 SVGIG, per germline (reference sequence). The CDR3 DNA reads TGTGCCTGGATGAACGCGCGGAAACTGTTTTTT. It codes for CAWMNARKLFF.

The V call is TRBV27, the J call TRBJ1-5, with a possible D match to TRBD1 (5 bases). CDR3 length: 14 residues. Per the germline V gene, CDR1 is MNHEY and CDR2 is SMNVEV (reference sequence). V was shortened by 3 bases and J by 1 base, with 7 bases between the two germline ends. CDR3 residues: CASSLKGSNQPQHF. The CDR3 region has the DNA TGTGCCAGCAGTTTGAAGGGGAGCAATCAGCCCCAGCATTTT.